This T cell receptor beta chain was obtained from a study of blood T cell repertoires in COVID-19. As for the study in general: PBMCs, B-cell-depleted T cells, or T cells were the source of the cDNA or gDNA that made up the material.

The CDR3 consists of 13 residues. The V gene's germline CDR1 is WNHNN and CDR2 SYGVQD (reference sequence). V shed 3 bases and J shed 8 bases, with 10 bases lying between them. Here immunoSEQ multiplex PCR was the method, and the copy in TCRdb shows in-frame clones only, minus some. The profile shows about 200,000 clones, 84% of them singletons. This TCR was sampled from a woman between 50 and 59 years old with active or convalescent COVID-19. V gene TRBV10-1 combines with J gene TRBJ1-4; D uncertain. Specimen: peripheral blood. The CDR3 DNA reads TGCGCCAGCAGTGAAGCGATACGGGAAAAACTGTTTTTT. Translated, it gives CASSEAIREKLFF.